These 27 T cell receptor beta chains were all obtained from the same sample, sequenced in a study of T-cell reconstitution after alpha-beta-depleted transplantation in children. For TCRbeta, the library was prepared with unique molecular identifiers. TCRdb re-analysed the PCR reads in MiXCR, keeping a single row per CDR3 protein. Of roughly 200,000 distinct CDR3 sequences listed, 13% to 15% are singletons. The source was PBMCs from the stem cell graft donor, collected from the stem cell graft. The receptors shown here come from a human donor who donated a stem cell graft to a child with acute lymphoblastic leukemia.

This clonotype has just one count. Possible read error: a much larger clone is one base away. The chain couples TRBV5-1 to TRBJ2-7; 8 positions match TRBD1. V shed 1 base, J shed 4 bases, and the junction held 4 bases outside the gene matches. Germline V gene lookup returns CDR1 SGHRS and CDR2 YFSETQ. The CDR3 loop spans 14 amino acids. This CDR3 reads CASSLRQGKYEQYF. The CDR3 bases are TGCGCCAGCAGCTTGCGACAGGGGAAGTACGAGCAGTACTTC.

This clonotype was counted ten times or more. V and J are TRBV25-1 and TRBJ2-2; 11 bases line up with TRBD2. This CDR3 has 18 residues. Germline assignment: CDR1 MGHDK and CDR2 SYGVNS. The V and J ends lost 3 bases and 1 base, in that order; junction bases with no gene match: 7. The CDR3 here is CASSESSGRYLNTGELFF. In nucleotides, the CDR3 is TGTGCCAGCAGTGAGTCTAGCGGGAGGTACCTGAACACCGGGGAGCTGTTTTTT. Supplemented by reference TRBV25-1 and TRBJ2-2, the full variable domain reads EADIYQTPRYLVIGTGKKITLECSQTMGHDKMYWYQQDPGMELHLIHYSYGVNSTEKGDLSSESTVSRIRTEHFPLTLESARPSHTSQYLCASSESSGRYLNTGELFFGEGSRLTVL.

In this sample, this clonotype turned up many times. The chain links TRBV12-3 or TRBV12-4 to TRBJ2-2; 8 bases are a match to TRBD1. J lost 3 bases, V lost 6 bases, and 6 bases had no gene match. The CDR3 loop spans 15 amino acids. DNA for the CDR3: TGTGCCAGCAGCGTTCAGGGGGCTTACACCGGGGAGCTGTTTTTT. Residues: CASSVQGAYTGELFF.

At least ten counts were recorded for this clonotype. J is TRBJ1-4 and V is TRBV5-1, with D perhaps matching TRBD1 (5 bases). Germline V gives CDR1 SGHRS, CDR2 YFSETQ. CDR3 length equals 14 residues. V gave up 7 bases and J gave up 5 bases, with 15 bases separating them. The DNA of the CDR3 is TGCGCCAGCCGGGGGGAGCTTACGAATGAAAAACTGTTTTTT. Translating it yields CASRGELTNEKLFF. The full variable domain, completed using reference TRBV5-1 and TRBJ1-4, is KAGVTQTPRYLIKTRGQQVTLSCSPISGHRSVSWYQQTPGQGLQFLFEYFSETQRNKGNFPGRFSGRQFSNSRSEMNVSTLELGDSALYLCASRGELTNEKLFFGSGTQLSVL.

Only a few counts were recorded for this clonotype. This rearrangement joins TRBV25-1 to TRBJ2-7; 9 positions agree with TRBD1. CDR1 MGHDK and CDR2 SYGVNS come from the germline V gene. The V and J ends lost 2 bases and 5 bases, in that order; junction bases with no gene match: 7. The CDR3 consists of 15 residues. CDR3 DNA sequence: TGTGCCAGCAGTGAACCCAGGACAGGGGTGAACGAGCAGTACTTC. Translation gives CASSEPRTGVNEQYF.

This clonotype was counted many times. This chain's CDR3 is CASSLALAGGEQYF. CDR3 nucleotides: TGCGCCAGCAGCTTGGCCCTAGCGGGAGGCGAGCAGTACTTC. The J gene is TRBJ2-7, the V gene TRBV5-1; 11 positions agree with TRBD2. Germline values: CDR1 SGHRS, CDR2 YFSETQ. The junction had 2 bases not matched to a gene; V was cut back by 0 bases and J by 6 bases. The CDR3 loop spans 14 amino acids.

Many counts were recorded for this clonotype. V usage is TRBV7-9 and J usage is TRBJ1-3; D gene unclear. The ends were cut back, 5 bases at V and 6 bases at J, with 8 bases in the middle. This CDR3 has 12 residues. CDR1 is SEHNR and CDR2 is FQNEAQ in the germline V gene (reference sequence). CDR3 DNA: TGTGCCAGCAGCCTGGCCAAAAACACCATATATTTT. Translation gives CASSLAKNTIYF.

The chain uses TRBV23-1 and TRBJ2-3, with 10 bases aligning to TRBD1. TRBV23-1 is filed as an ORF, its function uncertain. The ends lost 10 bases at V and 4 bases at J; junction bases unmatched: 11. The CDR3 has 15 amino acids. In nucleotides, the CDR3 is TGCGCCACCCTCAAGGGACAGGGGCCTGCAGATACGCAGTATTTT. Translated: CATLKGQGPADTQYF.

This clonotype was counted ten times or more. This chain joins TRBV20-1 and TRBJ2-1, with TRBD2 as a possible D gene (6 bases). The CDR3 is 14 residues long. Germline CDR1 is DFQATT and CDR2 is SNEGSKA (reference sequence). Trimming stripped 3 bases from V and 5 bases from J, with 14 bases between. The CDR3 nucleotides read TGCAGTGCTAGGGGACTGCTCGGGGACAATGAGCAGTTCTTC. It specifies CSARGLLGDNEQFF.

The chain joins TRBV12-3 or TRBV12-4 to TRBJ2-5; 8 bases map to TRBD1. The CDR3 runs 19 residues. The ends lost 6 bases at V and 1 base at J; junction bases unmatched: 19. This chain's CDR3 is CASSKSRDRLPSGQETQYF. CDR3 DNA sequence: TGTGCCAGCAGCAAGTCCCGGGACAGGTTACCCAGTGGCCAAGAGACCCAGTACTTC.

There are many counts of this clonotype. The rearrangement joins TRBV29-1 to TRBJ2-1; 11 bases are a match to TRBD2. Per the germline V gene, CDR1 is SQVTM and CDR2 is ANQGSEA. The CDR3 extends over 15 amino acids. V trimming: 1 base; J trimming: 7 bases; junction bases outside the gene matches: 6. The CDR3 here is CSVEGTSGRLNEQFF. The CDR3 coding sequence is TGCAGCGTTGAAGGTACTAGCGGGAGATTAAATGAGCAGTTCTTC.

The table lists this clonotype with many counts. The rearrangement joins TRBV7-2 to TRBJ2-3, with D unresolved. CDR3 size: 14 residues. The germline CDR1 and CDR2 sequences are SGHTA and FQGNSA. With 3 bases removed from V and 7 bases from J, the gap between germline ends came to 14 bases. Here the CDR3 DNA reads TGTGCCAGCAGCTTGTTGGGCGTGAAGAATACGCAGTATTTT. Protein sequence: CASSLLGVKNTQYF.

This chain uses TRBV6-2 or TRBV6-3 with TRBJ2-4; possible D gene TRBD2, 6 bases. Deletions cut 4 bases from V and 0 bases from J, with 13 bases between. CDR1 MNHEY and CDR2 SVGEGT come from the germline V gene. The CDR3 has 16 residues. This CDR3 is CASSSLTGVAKNIQYF. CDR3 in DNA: TGTGCCAGCAGTTCATTGACGGGAGTAGCCAAAAACATTCAGTACTTC.

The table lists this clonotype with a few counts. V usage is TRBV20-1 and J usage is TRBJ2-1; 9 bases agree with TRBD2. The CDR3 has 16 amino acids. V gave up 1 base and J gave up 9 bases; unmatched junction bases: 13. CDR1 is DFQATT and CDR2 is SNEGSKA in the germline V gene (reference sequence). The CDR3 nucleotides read TGCAGTGCTAGAGGCCCGGGACTAGCTGATTTCGGTGAGCAGTTCTTC. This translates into CSARGPGLADFGEQFF.

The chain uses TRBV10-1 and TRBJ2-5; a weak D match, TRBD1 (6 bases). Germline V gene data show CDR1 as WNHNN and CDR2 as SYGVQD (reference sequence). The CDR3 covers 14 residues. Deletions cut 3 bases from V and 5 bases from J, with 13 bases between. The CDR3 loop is CASSESGVEETQYF. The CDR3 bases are TGCGCCAGCAGTGAATCAGGGGTGGAGGAGACCCAGTACTTC.

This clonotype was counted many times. CDR3 residues: CSARRSGTSKETQYF. For the CDR3, the DNA is TGCAGTGCTAGACGATCTGGGACTAGTAAAGAGACCCAGTACTTC. This chain uses TRBV20-1 with TRBJ2-5; 8 bases align to TRBD2. The germline gives CDR1 DFQATT, CDR2 SNEGSKA (reference sequence). The J segment lost 3 bases and the V segment lost 2 bases, leaving 8 bases of the junction unmatched. This CDR3 spans 15 amino acids.

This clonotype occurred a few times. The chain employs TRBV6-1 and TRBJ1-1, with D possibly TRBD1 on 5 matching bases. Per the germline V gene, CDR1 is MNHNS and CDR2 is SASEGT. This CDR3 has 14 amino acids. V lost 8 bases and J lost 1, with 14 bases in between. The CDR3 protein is CASHTGTTNTEAFF. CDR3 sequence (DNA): TGTGCCAGCCATACAGGAACAACGAACACTGAAGCTTTCTTT.

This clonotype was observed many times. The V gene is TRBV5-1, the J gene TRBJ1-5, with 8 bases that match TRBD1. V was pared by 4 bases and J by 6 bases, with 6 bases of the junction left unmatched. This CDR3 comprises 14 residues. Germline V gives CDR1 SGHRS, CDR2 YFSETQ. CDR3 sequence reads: CASSPRTGFQPQHF. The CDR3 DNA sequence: TGCGCCAGCAGCCCCCGGACAGGGTTTCAGCCCCAGCATTTT. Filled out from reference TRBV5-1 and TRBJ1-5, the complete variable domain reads KAGVTQTPRYLIKTRGQQVTLSCSPISGHRSVSWYQQTPGQGLQFLFEYFSETQRNKGNFPGRFSGRQFSNSRSEMNVSTLELGDSALYLCASSPRTGFQPQHFGDGTRLSIL.

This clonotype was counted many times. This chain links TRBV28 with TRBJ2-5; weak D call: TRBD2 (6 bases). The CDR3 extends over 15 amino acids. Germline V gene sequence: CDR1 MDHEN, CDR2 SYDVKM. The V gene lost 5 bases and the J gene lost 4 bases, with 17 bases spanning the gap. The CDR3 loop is CASSTQRSGRETQYF. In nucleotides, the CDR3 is TGTGCCAGCAGTACCCAAAGGAGCGGGCGAGAGACCCAGTACTTC.

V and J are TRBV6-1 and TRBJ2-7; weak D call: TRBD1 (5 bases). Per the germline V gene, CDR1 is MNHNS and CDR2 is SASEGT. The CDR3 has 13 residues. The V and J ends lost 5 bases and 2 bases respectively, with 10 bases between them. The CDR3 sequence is CASSRDSTYEQYF. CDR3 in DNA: TGTGCCAGCAGTAGAGACAGTACCTACGAGCAGTACTTC.

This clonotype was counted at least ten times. CDR3 sequence reads: CASSYGQGAEQYF. CDR3 nucleotide sequence: TGTGCCAGCAGTTACGGACAGGGGGCTGAGCAGTACTTC. This sequence joins TRBV6-6 and TRBJ2-7; 11 positions agree with TRBD1. The CDR3 runs to 13 residues. Germline CDR1 MNHNY, CDR2 SVGAGI (reference sequence). Unmatched junction bases numbered 1, after V lost 2 bases and J lost 7 bases.

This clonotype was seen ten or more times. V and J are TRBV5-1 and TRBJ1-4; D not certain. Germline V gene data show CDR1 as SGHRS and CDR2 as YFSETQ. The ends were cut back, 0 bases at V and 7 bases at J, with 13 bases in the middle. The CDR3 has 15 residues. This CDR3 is CASSLEGHVTEKLFF. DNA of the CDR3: TGCGCCAGCAGCTTGGAAGGGCATGTTACTGAAAAACTGTTTTTT.

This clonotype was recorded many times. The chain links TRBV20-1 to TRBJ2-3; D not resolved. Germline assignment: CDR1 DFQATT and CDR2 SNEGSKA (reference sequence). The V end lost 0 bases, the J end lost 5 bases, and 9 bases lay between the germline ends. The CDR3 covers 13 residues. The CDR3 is CSAREAFQDTQYF. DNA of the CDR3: TGCAGTGCTAGAGAGGCCTTTCAAGATACGCAGTATTTT.

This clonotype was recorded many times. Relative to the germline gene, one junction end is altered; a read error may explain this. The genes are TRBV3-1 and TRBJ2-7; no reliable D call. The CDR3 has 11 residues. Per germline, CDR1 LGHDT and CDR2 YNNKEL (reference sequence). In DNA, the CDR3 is TGTGCCAGCAGACAAGGAGTCGAGCAGTACTTC. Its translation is CASRQGVEQYF.

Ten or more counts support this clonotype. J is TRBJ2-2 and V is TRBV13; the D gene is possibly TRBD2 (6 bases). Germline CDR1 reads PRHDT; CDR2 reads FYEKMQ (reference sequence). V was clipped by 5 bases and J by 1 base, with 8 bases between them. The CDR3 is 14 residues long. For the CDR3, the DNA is TGTGCCAGCAGCCCCGGGAGGAACACCGGGGAGCTGTTTTTT. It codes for CASSPGRNTGELFF. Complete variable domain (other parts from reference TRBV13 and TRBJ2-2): AAGVIQSPRHLIKEKRETATLKCYPIPRHDTVYWYQQGPGQDPQFLISFYEKMQSDKGSIPDRFSAQQFSDYHSELNMSSLELGDSALYFCASSPGRNTGELFFGEGSRLTVL.

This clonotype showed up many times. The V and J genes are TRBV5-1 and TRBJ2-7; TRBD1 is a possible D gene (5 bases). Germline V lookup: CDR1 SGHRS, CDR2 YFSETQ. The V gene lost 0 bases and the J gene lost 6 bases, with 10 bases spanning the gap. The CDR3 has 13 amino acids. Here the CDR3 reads CASSLVVGAEQYF. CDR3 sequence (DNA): TGCGCCAGCAGCTTGGTGGTAGGGGCCGAGCAGTACTTC. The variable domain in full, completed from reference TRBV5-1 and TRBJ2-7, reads KAGVTQTPRYLIKTRGQQVTLSCSPISGHRSVSWYQQTPGQGLQFLFEYFSETQRNKGNFPGRFSGRQFSNSRSEMNVSTLELGDSALYLCASSLVVGAEQYFGPGTRLTVT.

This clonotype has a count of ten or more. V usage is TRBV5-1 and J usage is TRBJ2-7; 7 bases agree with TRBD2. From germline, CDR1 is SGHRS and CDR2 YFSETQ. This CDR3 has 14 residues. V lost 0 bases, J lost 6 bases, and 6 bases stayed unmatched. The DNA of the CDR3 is TGCGCCAGCAGCTTGGTGGTCAGGGAGGGCGAGCAGTACTTC. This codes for CASSLVVREGEQYF.